These 25 T cell receptor beta chains were all obtained from the same sample, sequenced in a study of blood T cell repertoires in COVID-19. The repertoire was sequenced with immunoSEQ multiplex PCR; TCRdb's copy has only in-frame clones and lacks some. The sample holds some 270,000 clones, over 75% seen once. The specimen sequenced was PBMCs or T cells enriched from blood (not recorded which). Every receptor here comes from a woman aged 25-40 years who had recovered from COVID-19.

The CDR3 sequence is CASSFRGPYEQYF. For the CDR3, the DNA is TGCGCCAGCAGTTTCAGGGGGCCCTACGAGCAGTACTTC. V is TRBV10-2 and J is TRBJ2-7, with 8 bases aligning to TRBD1. Looked up from germline, CDR1 is WSHSY and CDR2 is SAAADI. The CDR3 runs 13 residues. V dropped 5 bases and J dropped 2; count of bases not matched to a gene: 2.

V is TRBV6-5 and J is TRBJ2-7; TRBD1 is a possible D gene (6 bases). V was trimmed by 6 bases and J by 1 base, leaving 16 bases between them. The CDR3 is made up of 15 amino acids. The germline CDR1 and CDR2 sequences are MNHEY and SVGAGI. The CDR3 DNA is TGTGCCAGCAGCCGGCTTCGGGACACATCCTACGAGCAGTACTTC. Translating it yields CASSRLRDTSYEQYF.

The rearrangement uses TRBV14 and TRBJ1-1, with D perhaps matching TRBD1 (5 bases). The germline V and J ends were trimmed by 4 bases and 6 bases, with 15 bases remaining between them. CDR1 is SGHDN and CDR2 is FVKESK in the germline V gene. The CDR3 totals 14 residues. CDR3 loop: CASSRFGQGAEAFF. CDR3 bases: TGTGCCAGCAGCCGATTTGGGCAGGGCGCTGAAGCTTTCTTT.

In its sample, this clone was seen once. The rearrangement uses TRBV3-1 (or the pseudogene TRBV3-2) and TRBJ1-1; D is ambiguous. This CDR3 is built from 15 residues. V was clipped by 1 base and J by 1 base, with 10 bases between them. Germline lookup yields CDR1 LGHDT and CDR2 YNNKEL (reference sequence). CDR3 in amino acids: CASSQGELPNTEAFF. For the CDR3, the DNA is TGTGCCAGCAGCCAAGGTGAACTCCCGAACACTGAAGCTTTCTTT.

The genes are TRBV13 and TRBJ2-5, with TRBD2 identical over 7 bases. This CDR3 is 16 amino acids long. Germline CDR1 PRHDT, CDR2 FYEKMQ (reference sequence). V dropped 0 bases and J dropped 0; count of bases not matched to a gene: 4. The CDR3 nucleotides are TGTGCCAGCAGCTTAGGGCTAGCGGCTCACCAAGAGACCCAGTACTTC. Its translation: CASSLGLAAHQETQYF.

V gene TRBV9 combines with J gene TRBJ2-7; D may be TRBD1 (6 bases). Trimming left V 5 bases short and J 3 bases short, with 9 bases between. The V gene's germline CDR1 is SGDLS and CDR2 YYNGEE. This CDR3 region has 12 residues. Here the CDR3 DNA reads TGTGCCAGCAGTTTGGACAGCTACGAGCAGTACTTC. This sequence encodes CASSLDSYEQYF. Combining the CDR3 with reference TRBV9 and TRBJ2-7 gives the whole variable domain DSGVTQTPKHLITATGQRVTLRCSPRSGDLSVYWYQQSLDQGLQFLIQYYNGEERAKGNILERFSAQQFPDLHSELNLSSLELGDSALYFCASSLDSYEQYFGPGTRLTVT.

This clone appeared a single time. This chain links TRBV18 with TRBJ2-7, with 9 bases aligning to TRBD2. The V segment lost 2 bases and the J segment 2 bases; nucleotides outside the gene matches: 7. The germline CDR1 and CDR2 sequences are KGHSH and LQKENI. There are 16 residues in the CDR3. CDR3 residues: CASSPVASGTAYEQYF. The DNA for the CDR3 is TGTGCCAGCTCACCAGTGGCTAGCGGGACAGCCTACGAGCAGTACTTC.

V usage is TRBV2 and J usage is TRBJ2-7; TRBD1 matches at 8 bases. With V trimmed by 4 bases and J by 7 bases, 6 bases remained unmatched. This CDR3 has 13 residues. The germline V gene has CDR1 SNHLY and CDR2 FYNNEI. CDR3 loop: CASSADRGREQYF. DNA of the CDR3: TGTGCCAGCAGTGCTGACAGGGGTCGAGAGCAGTACTTC.

The DNA of the CDR3 is TGTGCCAGTAGTATAACAGGGCTTGGGGCCAACGTCCTGACTTTC. This translates into CASSITGLGANVLTF. V usage is TRBV19 and J usage is TRBJ2-6; a possible D gene is TRBD1 (6 bases). This CDR3 is built from 15 residues. The V end was cut by 2 bases, the J end by 3 bases, with 8 bases between. Germline CDR1 and CDR2: LNHDA and SQIVND (reference sequence).

This clone was seen more than once but under ten times. This chain connects TRBV2 to TRBJ1-2; 9 nucleotides agree with TRBD1. CDR3 size: 13 residues. Germline V gene data show CDR1 as SNHLY and CDR2 as FYNNEI. V lost 6 bases and J lost 7; bases outside the gene matches: 6. The CDR3 sequence is CASREQGAGGYTF. The DNA for the CDR3 is TGTGCCAGCAGGGAACAGGGGGCTGGTGGCTACACCTTC.

V usage is TRBV28 and J usage is TRBJ2-1, with D tentatively TRBD2 (6 bases). V lost 5 bases and J lost 6, with 14 bases in between. The CDR3 is 14 amino acids. Per the germline V gene, CDR1 is MDHEN and CDR2 is SYDVKM. Written as DNA, the CDR3 is TGTGCCAGCAGTAATCCGGGAGAGAGCAATGAGCAGTTCTTC. This gives the protein CASSNPGESNEQFF.

This clone was seen once. One base separates it from a far larger clone, so it is likely a read error. At the DNA level, this CDR3 is encoded by other sequences in the same sample as well. The chain has TRBV5-1 and TRBJ2-1; TRBD1 might be the D (5 bases). The CDR3 spans 11 residues. V lost 2 bases and J 10 bases, leaving 7 bases between the germline ends. CDR1 SGHRS and CDR2 YFSETQ come from the germline V gene. CDR3 sequence: CASSLGQEQFF. The CDR3 DNA reads as TGCGCCAGCAGCTTAGGACAAGAGCAGTTCTTC.

V and J are TRBV11-2 and TRBJ1-6, with D tentatively TRBD1 (5 bases). With 3 bases removed from V and 9 bases from J, the gap between germline ends came to 9 bases. The CDR3 runs to 13 residues. CDR1 is SGHAT, CDR2 FQNNGV, per germline. In DNA, the CDR3 is TGTGCCAGCAGCTTTCGTCAGGGTTCACCCCTCCACTTT. Its translation: CASSFRQGSPLHF. The complete variable domain, with remaining parts taken from reference TRBV11-2 and TRBJ1-6, reads EAGVAQSPRYKIIEKRQSVAFWCNPISGHATLYWYQQILGQGPKLLIQFQNNGVVDDSQLPKDRFSAERLKGVDSTLKIQPAKLEDSAVYLCASSFRQGSPLHFGNGTRLTVT.

The rearrangement uses TRBV5-4 and TRBJ2-3; maybe TRBD1 (6 bases). Looked up from germline, CDR1 is SGHNT and CDR2 is YYREEE (reference sequence). CDR3 length: 14 residues. Trimming shortened V by 2 bases and J by 2 bases, and 9 bases separated the two germline ends. The CDR3 spells CASSFRQDTDTQYF. CDR3 nucleotide sequence: TGTGCCAGCAGCTTTAGACAGGACACAGATACGCAGTATTTT.

The V gene is TRBV7-9, the J gene TRBJ2-1; 7 nucleotides agree with TRBD1. Germline values: CDR1 SEHNR, CDR2 FQNEAQ (reference sequence). V lost 4 bases, J lost 0 bases, and 3 bases stayed unmatched. The CDR3 contains 15 residues. CDR3 sequence (DNA): TGTGCCAGCAGCTCGACAGGGAGCTCCTACAATGAGCAGTTCTTC. Its translation: CASSSTGSSYNEQFF. Variable domain in full (rest from reference TRBV7-9 and TRBJ2-1): DTGVSQNPRHKITKRGQNVTFRCDPISEHNRLYWYRQTLGQGPEFLTYFQNEAQLEKSRLLSDRFSAERPKGSFSTLEIQRTEQGDSAMYLCASSSTGSSYNEQFFGPGTRLTVL.

The chain employs TRBV2 and TRBJ2-7, with D possibly matching TRBD2 (5 bases). V lost 8 bases and J lost 5, with 10 bases in between. CDR1 is SNHLY, CDR2 FYNNEI, per germline. The CDR3 has 11 residues. CDR3 sequence: CASGRRNEQYF. The CDR3 DNA is TGTGCCAGCGGGCGGAGGAACGAGCAGTACTTC.

This clone appeared once. V gene TRBV27 combines with J gene TRBJ1-2; no clear D gene. V gave up 4 bases and J gave up 1 base, with 10 bases separating them. CDR1 is MNHEY, CDR2 SMNVEV, per germline (reference sequence). There are 14 residues in the CDR3. The CDR3 is CASSYGASNYGYTF. The CDR3 DNA sequence: TGTGCCAGCAGTTACGGAGCAAGTAACTATGGCTACACCTTC.

J is TRBJ1-4 and V is TRBV6-5; D is uncertain. The length of the CDR3 is 12 residues. CDR1 MNHEY and CDR2 SVGAGI come from the germline V gene. V gave up 4 bases and J gave up 8 bases, with 8 bases separating them. CDR3 amino acids: CASSLVREKLFF. For the CDR3, the DNA is TGTGCCAGCAGTTTGGTCAGGGAAAAACTGTTTTTT.

J is TRBJ1-5 and V is TRBV9; D unclear. The length of the CDR3 is 15 residues. Trimming pared 1 base from V and 4 bases from J, leaving 12 bases between. The germline V gene encodes CDR1 SGDLS and CDR2 YYNGEE. The CDR3: CASSVTALRNQPQHF. The CDR3 coding sequence is TGTGCCAGCAGCGTAACTGCTTTGAGGAATCAGCCCCAGCATTTT.

In the case of this clone: Other nucleotide sequences in the sample specify the same CDR3. The chain couples TRBV27 to TRBJ1-2, with TRBD1 matching 7 bases. CDR1 is MNHEY and CDR2 is SMNVEV in the germline V gene (reference sequence). This CDR3 has 14 residues. V was pared by 3 bases and J by 4 bases, with 5 bases of the junction left unmatched. The CDR3 DNA sequence: TGTGCCAGCAGTTTGAGACAGGGTGTCTATGGCTACACCTTC. Its protein product is CASSLRQGVYGYTF.

This rearrangement joins TRBV19 to TRBJ2-1, with TRBD1 matching over 9 bases. The V segment lost 3 bases and the J segment 4 bases; nucleotides outside the gene matches: 4. Per the germline V gene, CDR1 is LNHDA and CDR2 is SQIVND (reference sequence). The CDR3 has 15 amino acids. In DNA form, the CDR3 reads TGTGCCAGTAGTATGCGGGACAGGGAGTACAATGAGCAGTTCTTC. It yields the protein CASSMRDREYNEQFF.

This clone was recorded a few times. J is TRBJ1-4 and V is TRBV28; D may be TRBD1 (5 bases). The V end was cut by 3 bases, the J end by 5 bases, with 16 bases between. Germline assignment: CDR1 MDHEN and CDR2 SYDVKM. CDR3 length equals 16 residues. CDR3 sequence (DNA): TGTGCCAGCAGTTTTTTGTCAGGGAGGAAGAATGAAAAACTGTTTTTT. Amino acids: CASSFLSGRKNEKLFF.

The V gene is TRBV7-2, the J gene TRBJ2-5; possibly TRBD2 for D (5 bases). The germline V gene encodes CDR1 SGHTA and CDR2 FQGNSA. CDR3 length: 12 amino acids. V was shortened by 4 bases and J by 6 bases, with 9 bases between the two germline ends. The CDR3 nucleotides are TGTGCCAGCAGCTACGACGGGAAGACCCAGTACTTC. It yields the protein CASSYDGKTQYF.

V gene TRBV7-7 combines with J gene TRBJ2-1, with 9 bases fitting TRBD2. Germline V lookup: CDR1 SSHAT, CDR2 FNYEAQ (reference sequence). CDR3 size: 15 residues. V lost 4 bases and J lost 2; bases outside the gene matches: 3. As DNA, the CDR3 is TGTGCCAGCAGCTCCGGGACTAGCCCCTACAATGAGCAGTTCTTC. Its protein is CASSSGTSPYNEQFF.

As regards this clone: Other nucleotide sequences from this sample produce the same CDR3. The V call is TRBV9, the J call TRBJ2-3; D remains ambiguous. The germline CDR1 and CDR2 sequences are SGDLS and YYNGEE. With 0 bases removed from V and 6 bases from J, the gap between germline ends came to 5 bases. The CDR3 length is 12 residues. The CDR3 protein is CASSVGADTQYF. CDR3 nucleotides: TGTGCCAGCAGCGTAGGGGCGGATACGCAGTATTTT.